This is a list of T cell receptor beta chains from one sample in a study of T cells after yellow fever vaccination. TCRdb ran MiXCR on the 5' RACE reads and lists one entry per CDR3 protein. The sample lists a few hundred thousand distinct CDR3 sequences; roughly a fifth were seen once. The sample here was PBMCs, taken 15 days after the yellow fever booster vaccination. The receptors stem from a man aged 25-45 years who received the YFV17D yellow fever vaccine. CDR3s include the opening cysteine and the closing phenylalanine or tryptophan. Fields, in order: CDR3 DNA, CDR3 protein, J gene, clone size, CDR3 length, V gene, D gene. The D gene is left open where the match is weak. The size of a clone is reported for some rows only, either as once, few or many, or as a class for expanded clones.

CDR3 DNA: TGCGCCAGCAGCCAAGATCAGGGGTTGGGGGAGAGGGGGCCTTTAGATGAGCAGTTCTTC; CDR3 protein: CASSQDQGLGERGPLDEQFF; J gene: TRBJ2-1; clone size: few; CDR3 length: 20; V gene: TRBV4-3; D gene: TRBD1
CDR3 DNA: TGTGCCAGTAGACTAGCGAAAAACAATGAGCAGTTCTTC; CDR3 protein: CASRLAKNNEQFF; J gene: TRBJ2-1; clone size: .; CDR3 length: 13; V gene: TRBV19; D gene: TRBD2
CDR3 DNA: TGTGCCAGCAGCCCGCCTTGGGGTGCGGAAATCTCTGGGGCCAACGTCCTGACTTTC; CDR3 protein: CASSPPWGAEISGANVLTF; J gene: TRBJ2-6; clone size: .; CDR3 length: 19; V gene: TRBV6-4; D gene: .
CDR3 DNA: TGTGCCAGCAGCTTAGGGACAAAGCCCTACAATGAGCAGTTCTTC; CDR3 protein: CASSLGTKPYNEQFF; J gene: TRBJ2-1; clone size: .; CDR3 length: 15; V gene: TRBV7-2; D gene: .
CDR3 DNA: TGTGCCAGCAGTTTGCCCTCAGGGGGGGGTCAGCCCCAGCATTTT; CDR3 protein: CASSLPSGGGQPQHF; J gene: TRBJ1-5; clone size: .; CDR3 length: 15; V gene: TRBV28; D gene: TRBD1
CDR3 DNA: TGCGCCAGCAGCTTGGCGATAGCGGGAGGGCCCGGGGAGACCCAGTACTTC; CDR3 protein: CASSLAIAGGPGETQYF; J gene: TRBJ2-5; clone size: .; CDR3 length: 17; V gene: TRBV5-1; D gene: TRBD2
CDR3 DNA: TGTGCCAGCAGTTCCCCCCTGTGGGGGGTTATGGCAGATACGCAGTATTTT; CDR3 protein: CASSSPLWGVMADTQYF; J gene: TRBJ2-3; clone size: .; CDR3 length: 17; V gene: TRBV12-3/TRBV12-4; D gene: .
CDR3 DNA: TGTGCCTGGAGTGGCGGGGACTATGGCTACACCTTC; CDR3 protein: CAWSGGDYGYTF; J gene: TRBJ1-2; clone size: few; CDR3 length: 12; V gene: TRBV30; D gene: .
CDR3 DNA: TGTGCCAGCACCCACCCGGGCACAGATACGCAGTATTTT; CDR3 protein: CASTHPGTDTQYF; J gene: TRBJ2-3; clone size: few; CDR3 length: 13; V gene: TRBV7-9; D gene: .
CDR3 DNA: TGTGCCAGCAGCCTGCTACTAGCGGATTCCTACAATGAGCAGTTCTTC; CDR3 protein: CASSLLLADSYNEQFF; J gene: TRBJ2-1; clone size: .; CDR3 length: 16; V gene: TRBV7-2; D gene: TRBD2
CDR3 DNA: TGTGCCAGCAGTTCCCAATGGACTAGCGGGAGTTCCGAGCAGTACTTC; CDR3 protein: CASSSQWTSGSSEQYF; J gene: TRBJ2-7; clone size: .; CDR3 length: 16; V gene: TRBV27; D gene: TRBD2
CDR3 DNA: TGTGCCAGCAGTGTGCCGAGGGTTAGCTCTGGAAACACCATATATTTT; CDR3 protein: CASSVPRVSSGNTIYF; J gene: TRBJ1-3; clone size: few; CDR3 length: 16; V gene: TRBV25-1; D gene: .
CDR3 DNA: TGCGCCAGCCGATCCTTTTCCTCAGGGCCGGTCGGGGAGCTGTTTTTT; CDR3 protein: CASRSFSSGPVGELFF; J gene: TRBJ2-2; clone size: few; CDR3 length: 16; V gene: TRBV5-1; D gene: .
CDR3 DNA: TGCGCCAGCAGCGTCGTGGGAAGCTCCTACGAGCAGTACTTC; CDR3 protein: CASSVVGSSYEQYF; J gene: TRBJ2-7; clone size: many; CDR3 length: 14; V gene: TRBV5-1; D gene: .
CDR3 DNA: TGTGCCAGCTCACCGGGGACTAGCGGGTACAGTGAGCAGTTCTTC; CDR3 protein: CASSPGTSGYSEQFF; J gene: TRBJ2-1; clone size: .; CDR3 length: 15; V gene: TRBV18; D gene: TRBD2
CDR3 DNA: TGTGCCACCAGTGATCCCCTAGCGGAGGGGAGGGACATTCAGTACTTC; CDR3 protein: CATSDPLAEGRDIQYF; J gene: TRBJ2-4; clone size: .; CDR3 length: 16; V gene: TRBV24-1; D gene: TRBD2
CDR3 DNA: TGCGCCAGCAGCCAAGGACTAGCGGGAGTTGAATACTCCTACAATGAGCAGTTCTTC; CDR3 protein: CASSQGLAGVEYSYNEQFF; J gene: TRBJ2-1; clone size: .; CDR3 length: 19; V gene: TRBV4-3; D gene: TRBD2
CDR3 DNA: TGTGCCAGCAGCCCCGGACGGTATTACGAGCAGTACTTC; CDR3 protein: CASSPGRYYEQYF; J gene: TRBJ2-7; clone size: .; CDR3 length: 13; V gene: TRBV7-2; D gene: .
CDR3 DNA: TGTGCCAGCAGTTTAGTTAAGGAACGCACAGATACGCAGTATTTT; CDR3 protein: CASSLVKERTDTQYF; J gene: TRBJ2-3; clone size: .; CDR3 length: 15; V gene: TRBV12-3/TRBV12-4; D gene: .
CDR3 DNA: TGCAGTGCTAGAGATTATGCGGAACGGGCCGGAAGGGACAATGAGCAGTTCTTC; CDR3 protein: CSARDYAERAGRDNEQFF; J gene: TRBJ2-1; clone size: many; CDR3 length: 18; V gene: TRBV20-1; D gene: .
CDR3 DNA: TGCAGTGCCCCCCCGGGACTAGCAAACTACGAGCAGTACTTC; CDR3 protein: CSAPPGLANYEQYF; J gene: TRBJ2-7; clone size: .; CDR3 length: 14; V gene: TRBV20-1; D gene: TRBD2
CDR3 DNA: TGTGCCAGCAGTTCACGGAAAGATACGCAGTATTTT; CDR3 protein: CASSSRKDTQYF; J gene: TRBJ2-3; clone size: few; CDR3 length: 12; V gene: TRBV27; D gene: .
CDR3 DNA: TGTGCCAGCAGCTTAGGAGTCTCCGATACGCAGTATTTT; CDR3 protein: CASSLGVSDTQYF; J gene: TRBJ2-3; clone size: few; CDR3 length: 13; V gene: TRBV7-9; D gene: .
CDR3 DNA: TGCAGCGTTGTAAGGACAGGGTTCGATTCGGGTGAGCAGTTCTTC; CDR3 protein: CSVVRTGFDSGEQFF; J gene: TRBJ2-1; clone size: few; CDR3 length: 15; V gene: TRBV29-1; D gene: TRBD1
CDR3 DNA: TGCGCCAGCAGCTTGGAGGGCGGGAGGGCCTCGGAGGAGCAGTTCTTC; CDR3 protein: CASSLEGGRASEEQFF; J gene: TRBJ2-1; clone size: few; CDR3 length: 16; V gene: TRBV5-1; D gene: TRBD2
CDR3 DNA: TGTGCCAGCAAAAGGGGCGGCTACGAGCAGTACTTC; CDR3 protein: CASKRGGYEQYF; J gene: TRBJ2-7; clone size: few; CDR3 length: 12; V gene: TRBV12-3/TRBV12-4; D gene: .
CDR3 DNA: TGTGCCAGCAGCCCCCTAGCGGGAGGGCACAATGAGCAGTTCTTC; CDR3 protein: CASSPLAGGHNEQFF; J gene: TRBJ2-1; clone size: .; CDR3 length: 15; V gene: TRBV7-2; D gene: TRBD2
CDR3 DNA: TGTGCCAGCAGCTATCAGAGTTACGAGCAGTACTTC; CDR3 protein: CASSYQSYEQYF; J gene: TRBJ2-7; clone size: few; CDR3 length: 12; V gene: TRBV5-8; D gene: .
CDR3 DNA: TGTGCCAGCAGCTCTACGGGACGGCGCTCCTACAATGAGCAGTTCTTC; CDR3 protein: CASSSTGRRSYNEQFF; J gene: TRBJ2-1; clone size: few; CDR3 length: 16; V gene: TRBV3-1; D gene: .
CDR3 DNA: TGCAGCGTTGAACGGGGGCAGGCTCGACCGTTCTTC; CDR3 protein: CSVERGQARPFF; J gene: TRBJ2-1; clone size: many; CDR3 length: 12; V gene: TRBV29-1; D gene: .
CDR3 DNA: TGTGCCAGCAGCCCCCCGACTAGGGGCTCCTACAATGAGCAGTTCTTC; CDR3 protein: CASSPPTRGSYNEQFF; J gene: TRBJ2-1; clone size: .; CDR3 length: 16; V gene: TRBV9; D gene: .
CDR3 DNA: TGTGCCAGCAGTTTCAACGAAAAACTGTTTTTT; CDR3 protein: CASSFNEKLFF; J gene: TRBJ1-4; clone size: few; CDR3 length: 11; V gene: TRBV28; D gene: .
CDR3 DNA: TGCAGTGCTAGAGATCAAAACGCGGGAGAACAGTTCTTC; CDR3 protein: CSARDQNAGEQFF; J gene: TRBJ2-1; clone size: .; CDR3 length: 13; V gene: TRBV20-1; D gene: TRBD2
CDR3 DNA: TGTGCCAGCAGCTTAGATGAGGGACCGGGCGGCTACACCTTC; CDR3 protein: CASSLDEGPGGYTF; J gene: TRBJ1-2; clone size: .; CDR3 length: 14; V gene: TRBV7-9; D gene: .
CDR3 DNA: TGCAGTGCTAGATCCCCCGGGACAGGGTACTACGAGCAGTACTTC; CDR3 protein: CSARSPGTGYYEQYF; J gene: TRBJ2-7; clone size: few; CDR3 length: 15; V gene: TRBV20-1; D gene: TRBD1
CDR3 DNA: TGTGCCAGCAGCTATCAGGGCGACCAAGAGACCCAGTACTTC; CDR3 protein: CASSYQGDQETQYF; J gene: TRBJ2-5; clone size: .; CDR3 length: 14; V gene: TRBV7-9; D gene: .
CDR3 DNA: TGTGCCAGCAGCCAAAGGGCTAGCGGGGCCTACGAGCAGTACTTC; CDR3 protein: CASSQRASGAYEQYF; J gene: TRBJ2-7; clone size: .; CDR3 length: 15; V gene: TRBV3-1; D gene: TRBD2
CDR3 DNA: TGTGCCTGGAGTGTAGGCGGGCCCAAAGAGACCCAGTACTTC; CDR3 protein: CAWSVGGPKETQYF; J gene: TRBJ2-5; clone size: few; CDR3 length: 14; V gene: TRBV30; D gene: .
CDR3 DNA: TGTGCCAGTAGTATAGATTCCAGCCCCTGGAGCATTCAGTACTTC; CDR3 protein: CASSIDSSPWSIQYF; J gene: TRBJ2-4; clone size: .; CDR3 length: 15; V gene: TRBV19; D gene: .
CDR3 DNA: TGTGCCACCAGTGATGTGGGACTAGCGGGACGAAACACCGGGGAGCTGTTTTTT; CDR3 protein: CATSDVGLAGRNTGELFF; J gene: TRBJ2-2; clone size: few; CDR3 length: 18; V gene: TRBV24-1; D gene: TRBD2
CDR3 DNA: TGCAGCGTTGGGACTATGGACGAGCAGTACTTC; CDR3 protein: CSVGTMDEQYF; J gene: TRBJ2-7; clone size: few; CDR3 length: 11; V gene: TRBV29-1; D gene: .
CDR3 DNA: TGTGCCACCAGCAGAGCTCAGGGAAGGACTGAAGCTTTCTTT; CDR3 protein: CATSRAQGRTEAFF; J gene: TRBJ1-1; clone size: few; CDR3 length: 14; V gene: TRBV15; D gene: .
CDR3 DNA: TGTGCCAGCCGTCCCGGGACAGATAACAATGAGCAGTTCTTC; CDR3 protein: CASRPGTDNNEQFF; J gene: TRBJ2-1; clone size: .; CDR3 length: 14; V gene: TRBV12-3/TRBV12-4; D gene: TRBD1
CDR3 DNA: TGTGCCAGCAGCCGGGGGGGTAGCGGCTCCTACGAGCAGTACTTC; CDR3 protein: CASSRGGSGSYEQYF; J gene: TRBJ2-7; clone size: .; CDR3 length: 15; V gene: TRBV7-2; D gene: TRBD2
CDR3 DNA: TGTGCCAGCAGCTCCGGGACACATAGCACAGATACGCAGTATTTT; CDR3 protein: CASSSGTHSTDTQYF; J gene: TRBJ2-3; clone size: few; CDR3 length: 15; V gene: TRBV12-3/TRBV12-4; D gene: .
CDR3 DNA: TGTGCCAGCAGAACTGACAGGGAGAACACAGATACGCAGTATTTT; CDR3 protein: CASRTDRENTDTQYF; J gene: TRBJ2-3; clone size: few; CDR3 length: 15; V gene: TRBV6-1; D gene: TRBD1
CDR3 DNA: TGTGCCAGCAGCTACCCGAGCGATACGCAGTATTTT; CDR3 protein: CASSYPSDTQYF; J gene: TRBJ2-3; clone size: .; CDR3 length: 12; V gene: TRBV7-2; D gene: .
CDR3 DNA: TGTGCCAGCAGTGAACCGGACACCTCCTACGAGCAGTACTTC; CDR3 protein: CASSEPDTSYEQYF; J gene: TRBJ2-7; clone size: few; CDR3 length: 14; V gene: TRBV6-1; D gene: .
CDR3 DNA: TGCGCCAGCAGCCAAGACAAGGGGACAGGGTGGTACGAGCAGTACTTC; CDR3 protein: CASSQDKGTGWYEQYF; J gene: TRBJ2-7; clone size: few; CDR3 length: 16; V gene: TRBV4-3; D gene: TRBD1
CDR3 DNA: TGCGCCAGCAGCCCGACAGGGGCTGGGAACACCGGGGAGCTGTTTTTT; CDR3 protein: CASSPTGAGNTGELFF; J gene: TRBJ2-2; clone size: .; CDR3 length: 16; V gene: TRBV4-3; D gene: TRBD1